One sample yielded the 6 T cell receptor beta chains listed below, sequenced in a study of cytomegalovirus exposure and HLA in healthy donors. The PCR ran on 60 Vbeta and 13 Jbeta primers. Using immunoSEQ multiplex PCR, the repertoire was profiled, and TCRdb retains in-frame clones only, with some absent. Counted here are 150,000 to 170,000 clones, 60% to 75% occurring once; the ten biggest clones make up about 3%. Material for sequencing was PBMCs. The receptor source for this set is a young man in good health and CMV-seronegative.

This chain connects TRBV6-5 to TRBJ1-6, with D unresolved. Trimming pared 2 bases from V and 7 bases from J, leaving 9 bases between. Germline V CDR1 and CDR2: MNHEY, SVGAGI. This CDR3 has 14 amino acids. DNA for the CDR3: TGTGCCAGCAGTTACAGTAGCCTGAATTCACCCCTCCACTTT. It yields the protein CASSYSSLNSPLHF.

The CDR3 sequence is CASSSPVQGGYGYTF. The CDR3 DNA is TGTGCCAGTAGTTCCCCAGTTCAGGGGGGCTATGGCTACACCTTC. V usage is TRBV19 and J usage is TRBJ1-2; 7 bases line up with TRBD1. V lost 5 bases to trimming and J lost 4 bases; unmatched junction nucleotides: 10. The CDR3 spans 15 residues. In germline, CDR1 is LNHDA, CDR2 SQIVND (reference sequence).

This clone turned up a few times. The rearrangement joins TRBV7-9 to TRBJ1-6, with TRBD1 matching over 10 bases. The V gene end was trimmed by 8 bases and the J gene end by 7 bases; junction bases not matched to a gene: 5. The germline V gene encodes CDR1 SEHNR and CDR2 FQNEAQ (reference sequence). The CDR3 has 14 residues. The CDR3 nucleotides read TGTGCCAGCGGAAGACAGGGGGCAAATTCACCCCTCCACTTT. Amino acid sequence: CASGRQGANSPLHF.

The rearrangement uses TRBV19 and TRBJ1-2; D is perhaps TRBD1 (6 bases). The V gene's germline CDR1 is LNHDA and CDR2 SQIVND (reference sequence). The CDR3 totals 14 residues. V was pared by 9 bases and J by 1 base, with 15 bases between. CDR3 coding DNA: TGTGCCAGGGAGATTCGGACAGTTAACTATGGCTACACCTTC. It yields the protein CAREIRTVNYGYTF.

The chain employs TRBV7-2 and TRBJ2-2; D possibly corresponds to TRBD1 (5 bases). Germline CDR1 reads SGHTA; CDR2 reads FQGNSA. This CDR3 has 14 residues. The ends were cut back, 3 bases at V and 8 bases at J, with 13 bases in the middle. CDR3 residues: CASSFSGALGELFF. CDR3 DNA sequence: TGTGCCAGCAGCTTCTCTGGGGCTCTGGGGGAGCTGTTTTTT.

CDR3 DNA: TGTGCCACCAGCAGACAGCGGGCTGCTAGCGGGGTTCTGGGCTCCTACGAGCAGTACTTC. As protein: CATSRQRAASGVLGSYEQYF. This sequence joins TRBV15 and TRBJ2-7, with 9 bases aligning to TRBD2. With V trimmed by 2 bases and J by 0 bases, 17 bases remained unmatched. CDR1 is LNHNV and CDR2 is YYDKDF in the germline V gene (reference sequence). The CDR3 covers 20 residues.